Below, one T cell receptor beta chain is given with its context. Method: immunoSEQ multiplex PCR; TCRdb's copy keeps in-frame clones and lacks some. The table has fewer than 120,000 clones, 82% seen once; the top ten hold 15% to 20%. The sample comes from a study of blood T cell repertoires in COVID-19. Study-level information: The origin of the acute and convalescent COVID-19 samples was the United States, Italy and Spain.

CDR3 size: 13 residues. Germline-derived CDR1 and CDR2 are SGHNT and YENEEA. Trimming at V came to 5 bases and at J to 4 bases, leaving 3 bases not matched to a gene. This clonotype originated in an older woman with acute or convalescent COVID-19. V usage is TRBV11-3 and J usage is TRBJ2-3; TRBD2 aligns across 7 bases. The specimen was peripheral blood. The CDR3 nucleotides are TGTGCCAGCAGCCCGACTAGCCCAGATACGCAGTATTTT. Translation gives CASSPTSPDTQYF.